Only one count was recorded for the clone carrying this TCR beta chain. Its antigen is currently unknown. The data were obtained in a study of cytomegalovirus exposure and HLA in healthy donors. Turning to the study itself: The early release's HLA-typed donors yielded approximately 82 million unique TCRs. Study-wide points: Within the data, a cluster of highly shared sequence variants was likely a sequencing artifact. Later, an analysis showed that TCR beta chains associated with HLA were more clonally expanded than others that were equally common.

Germline V gene data show CDR1 as MRHNA and CDR2 as SNTAGT. CDR3 length equals 14 residues. Trimming shortened V by 0 bases and J by 9 bases, and 12 bases separated the two germline ends. The PCR made use of 60 Vbeta and 13 Jbeta primers. Data came from immunoSEQ multiplex PCR; TCRdb stores just in-frame clones and leaves some out. The sample has about 160,000 clones; over 60% are singletons. Specimen: PBMCs. V usage is TRBV6-4 and J usage is TRBJ2-4; possible D gene TRBD1, 7 bases. The clonotype originates from a woman aged 25 to 45 in good health and CMV-seronegative. The DNA for the CDR3 is TGTGCCAGCAGTGACTCGGCAGGGGGGAGCATTCAGTACTTC. Its translation is CASSDSAGGSIQYF.